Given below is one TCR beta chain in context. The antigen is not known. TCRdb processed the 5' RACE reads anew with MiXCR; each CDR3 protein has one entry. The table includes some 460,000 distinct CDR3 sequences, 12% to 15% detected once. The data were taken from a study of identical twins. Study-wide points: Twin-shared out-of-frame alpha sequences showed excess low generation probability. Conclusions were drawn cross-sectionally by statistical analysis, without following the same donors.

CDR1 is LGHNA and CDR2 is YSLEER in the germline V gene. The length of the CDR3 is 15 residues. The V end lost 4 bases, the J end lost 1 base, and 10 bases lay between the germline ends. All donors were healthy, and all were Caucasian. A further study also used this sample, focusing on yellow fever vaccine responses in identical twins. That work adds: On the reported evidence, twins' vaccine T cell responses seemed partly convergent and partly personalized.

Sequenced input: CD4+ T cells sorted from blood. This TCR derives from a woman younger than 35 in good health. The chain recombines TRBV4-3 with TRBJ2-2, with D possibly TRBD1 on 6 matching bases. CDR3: CASSPSTGNTGELFF. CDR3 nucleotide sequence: TGCGCCAGCAGCCCTTCGACAGGGAACACCGGGGAGCTGTTTTTT.